This T cell receptor (beta chain) was identified during a study of siplizumab effects on memory and regulatory T cells. Remarks on this clone: Its antigen is undetermined.

Sequencing was performed with immunoSEQ multiplex PCR; in TCRdb, only in-frame clones are kept and a portion is missing. The sample gives fewer than 110,000 clones, roughly 91% of which show up once; about 12% is in the top ten. Study-level findings and limits: Proliferating Tregs from siplizumab cultures lacked functional confirmation of suppression. Unstimulated subsets captured only a minor fraction of alloreactive clones. The drug siplizumab significantly decreased the alloreactive sequences that could be traced to unstimulated CD4+ memory cells. Naive T cells appeared more diverse than memory cells and seemed to be major alloresponse contributors.

Germline assignment: CDR1 GTSNPN and CDR2 SVGIG (reference sequence). The germline V and J ends were trimmed by 3 bases and 0 bases, with 6 bases remaining between them. The CDR3 sequence is 13 residues long. J is TRBJ1-3 and V is TRBV30; D not certain. The specimen was non-Treg CD4+ T cells sorted from blood. The receptor was isolated from a human donor in good health. The CDR3 protein is CAWSESSGNTIYF. CDR3 DNA sequence: TGTGCCTGGAGCGAGAGCTCTGGAAACACCATATATTTT.